The clone carrying this TCR beta chain was observed at least ten times. The data are from a study of human T cells and chemical hapten exposure. TCRdb called the RACE reads again in MiXCR, with one record for every CDR3 protein. The profile covers about 300,000 distinct CDR3 sequences, with over 5% appearing a single time and 7% to 10% taken by the ten largest. There are 14 residues in the CDR3. Germline V lookup: CDR1 MNHEY, CDR2 SMNVEV (reference sequence). With 0 bases removed from V and 1 base from J, the gap between germline ends came to 6 bases. Documented time point: pre-sensitization, week 0. Noted treatment: therapeutic diphenylcyclopropenone sensitization with weekly scalp DPC. Blood sampling preceded each patch test application.

Sequencing was performed on whole blood, taken in connection with sensitization to the hapten diphenylcyclopropenone (DPC). This clonotype was sampled from a young woman with alopecia areata. Some clones in this sample may be carry-over from other donors' samples. The rearrangement joins TRBV27 to TRBJ1-2; no definite D call. The CDR3 coding sequence is TGTGCCAGCAGTTTATCTGGGTTTAACTATGGCTACACCTTC. This sequence encodes CASSLSGFNYGYTF.